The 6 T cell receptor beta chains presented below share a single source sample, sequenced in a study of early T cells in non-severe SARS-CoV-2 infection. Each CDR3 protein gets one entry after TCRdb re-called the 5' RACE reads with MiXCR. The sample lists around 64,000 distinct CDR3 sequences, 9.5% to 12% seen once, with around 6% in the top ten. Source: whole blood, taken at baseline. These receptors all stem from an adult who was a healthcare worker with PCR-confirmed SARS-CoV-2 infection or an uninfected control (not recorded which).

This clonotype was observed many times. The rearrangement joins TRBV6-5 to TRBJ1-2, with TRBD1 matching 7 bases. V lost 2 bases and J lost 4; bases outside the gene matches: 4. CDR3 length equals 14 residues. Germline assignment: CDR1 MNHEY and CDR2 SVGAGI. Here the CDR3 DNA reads TGTGCCAGCAGTTACGGGACAGCCTTCTATGGCTACACCTTC. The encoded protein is CASSYGTAFYGYTF.

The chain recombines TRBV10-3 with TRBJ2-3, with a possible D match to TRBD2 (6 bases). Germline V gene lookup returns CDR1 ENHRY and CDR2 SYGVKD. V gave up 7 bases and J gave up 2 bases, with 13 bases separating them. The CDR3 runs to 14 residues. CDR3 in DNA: TGTGCCATCACCCCGGGACTTGACACAGATACGCAGTATTTT. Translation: CAITPGLDTDTQYF.

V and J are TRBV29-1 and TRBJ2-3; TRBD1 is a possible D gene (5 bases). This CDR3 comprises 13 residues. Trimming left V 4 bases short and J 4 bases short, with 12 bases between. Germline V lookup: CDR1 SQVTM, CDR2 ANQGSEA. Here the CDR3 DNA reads TGCAGCGTTGTAGGGGCAAGGGCAGATACGCAGTATTTT. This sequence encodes CSVVGARADTQYF.

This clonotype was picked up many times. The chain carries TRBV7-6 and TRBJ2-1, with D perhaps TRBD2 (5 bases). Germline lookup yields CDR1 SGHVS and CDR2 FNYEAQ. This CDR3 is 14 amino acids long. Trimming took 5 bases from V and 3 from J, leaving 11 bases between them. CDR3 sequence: CASSRERYYNEQFF. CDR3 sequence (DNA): TGTGCCAGCAGCAGGGAGCGGTACTACAATGAGCAGTTCTTC.

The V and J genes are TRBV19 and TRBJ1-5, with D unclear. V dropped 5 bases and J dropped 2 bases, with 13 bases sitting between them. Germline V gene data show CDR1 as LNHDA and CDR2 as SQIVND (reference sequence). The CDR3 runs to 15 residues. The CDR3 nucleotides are TGTGCCAGTAGTCCTCCGCCCAGAGGCAATCAGCCCCAGCATTTT. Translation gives CASSPPPRGNQPQHF.

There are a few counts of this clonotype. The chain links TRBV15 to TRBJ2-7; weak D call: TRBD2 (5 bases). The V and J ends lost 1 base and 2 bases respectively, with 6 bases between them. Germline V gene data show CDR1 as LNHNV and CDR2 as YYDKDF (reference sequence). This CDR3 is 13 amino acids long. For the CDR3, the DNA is TGTGCCACCAGCAGAGGAGGGACCTACGAGCAGTACTTC. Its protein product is CATSRGGTYEQYF.